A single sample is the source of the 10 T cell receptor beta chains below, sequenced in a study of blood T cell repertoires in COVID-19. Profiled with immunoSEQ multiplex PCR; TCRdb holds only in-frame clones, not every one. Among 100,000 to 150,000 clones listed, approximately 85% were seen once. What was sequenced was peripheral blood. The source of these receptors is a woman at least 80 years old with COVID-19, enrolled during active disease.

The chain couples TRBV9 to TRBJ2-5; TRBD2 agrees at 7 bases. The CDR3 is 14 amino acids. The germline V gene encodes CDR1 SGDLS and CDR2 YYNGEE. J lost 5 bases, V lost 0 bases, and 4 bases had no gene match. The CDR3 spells CASSVAGGFETQYF. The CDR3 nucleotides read TGTGCCAGCAGCGTAGCGGGGGGTTTTGAGACCCAGTACTTC.

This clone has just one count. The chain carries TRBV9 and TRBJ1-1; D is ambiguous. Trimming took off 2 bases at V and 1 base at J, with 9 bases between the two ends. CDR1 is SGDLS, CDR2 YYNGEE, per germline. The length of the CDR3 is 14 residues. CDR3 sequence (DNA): TGTGCCAGCAGCGTTCTGCCGGGGAACACTGAAGCTTTCTTT. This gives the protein CASSVLPGNTEAFF. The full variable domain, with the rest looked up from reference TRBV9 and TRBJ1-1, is DSGVTQTPKHLITATGQRVTLRCSPRSGDLSVYWYQQSLDQGLQFLIQYYNGEERAKGNILERFSAQQFPDLHSELNLSSLELGDSALYFCASSVLPGNTEAFFGQGTRLTVV.

The CDR3 sequence is CASRGEETQYF. The CDR3, as DNA: TGCGCCAGCAGGGGAGAAGAGACCCAGTACTTC. The gene calls are TRBV5-1 and TRBJ2-5, with a tentative D call TRBD2 (5 bases). From germline, CDR1 is SGHRS and CDR2 YFSETQ. The V end lost 5 bases, the J end lost 3 bases, and 5 bases lay between the germline ends. This CDR3 comprises 11 residues.

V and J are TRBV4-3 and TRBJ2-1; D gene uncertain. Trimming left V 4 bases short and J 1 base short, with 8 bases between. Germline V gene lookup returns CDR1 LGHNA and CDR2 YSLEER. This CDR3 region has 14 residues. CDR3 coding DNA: TGCGCCAGCAGCCTATCGAGGTCCTACAATGAGCAGTTCTTC. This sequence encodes CASSLSRSYNEQFF.

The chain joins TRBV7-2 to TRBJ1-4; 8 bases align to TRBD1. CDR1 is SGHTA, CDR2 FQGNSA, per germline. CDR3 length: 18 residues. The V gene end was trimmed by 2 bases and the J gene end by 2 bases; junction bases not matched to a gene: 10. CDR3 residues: CASSLSALQGATNEKLFF. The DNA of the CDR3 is TGTGCCAGCAGCTTATCGGCGTTGCAGGGGGCCACTAATGAAAAACTGTTTTTT. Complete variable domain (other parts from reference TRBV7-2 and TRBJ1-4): GAGVSQSPSNKVTEKGKDVELRCDPISGHTALYWYRQSLGQGLEFLIYFQGNSAPDKSGLPSDRFSAERTGGSVSTLTIQRTQQEDSAVYLCASSLSALQGATNEKLFFGSGTQLSVL.

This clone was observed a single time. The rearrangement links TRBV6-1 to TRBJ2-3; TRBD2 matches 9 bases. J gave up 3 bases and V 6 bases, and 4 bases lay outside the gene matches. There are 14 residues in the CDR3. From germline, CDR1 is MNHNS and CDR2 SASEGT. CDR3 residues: CASSQTSGTDTQYF. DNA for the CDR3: TGTGCCAGCAGCCAGACTAGCGGTACAGATACGCAGTATTTT.

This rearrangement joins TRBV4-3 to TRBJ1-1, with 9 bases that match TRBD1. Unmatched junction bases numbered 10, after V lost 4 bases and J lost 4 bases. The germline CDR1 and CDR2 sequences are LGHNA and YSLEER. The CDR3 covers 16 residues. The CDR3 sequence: CASSPQDRGGSTEAFF. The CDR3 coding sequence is TGCGCCAGCAGCCCTCAAGACAGGGGGGGGAGCACTGAAGCTTTCTTT.

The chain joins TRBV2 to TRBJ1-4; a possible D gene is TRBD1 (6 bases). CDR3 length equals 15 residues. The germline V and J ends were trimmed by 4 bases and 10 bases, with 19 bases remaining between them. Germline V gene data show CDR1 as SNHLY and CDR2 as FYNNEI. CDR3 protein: CASSAVTGTGLKLFF. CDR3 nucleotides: TGTGCCAGCAGTGCTGTAACAGGGACCGGGCTAAAACTGTTTTTT. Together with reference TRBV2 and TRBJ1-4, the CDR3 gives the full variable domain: EPEVTQTPSHQVTQMGQEVILRCVPISNHLYFYWYRQILGQKVEFLVSFYNNEISEKSEIFDDQFSVERPDGSNFTLKIRSTKLEDSAMYFCASSAVTGTGLKLFFGSGTQLSVL.

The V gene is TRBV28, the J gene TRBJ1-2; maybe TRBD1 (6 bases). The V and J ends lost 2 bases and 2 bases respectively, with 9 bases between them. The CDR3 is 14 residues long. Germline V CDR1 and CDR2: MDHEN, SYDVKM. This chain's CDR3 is CASSLGGQNYGYTF. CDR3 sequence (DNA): TGTGCCAGCAGTTTAGGCGGACAGAACTATGGCTACACCTTC.

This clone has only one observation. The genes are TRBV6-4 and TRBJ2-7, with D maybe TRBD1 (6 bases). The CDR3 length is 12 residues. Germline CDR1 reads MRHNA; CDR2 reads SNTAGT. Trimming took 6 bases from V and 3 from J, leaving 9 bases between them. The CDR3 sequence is CASRSDSYEQYF. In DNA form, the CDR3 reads TGTGCCAGCAGATCGGACAGCTACGAGCAGTACTTC.